A single sample gave rise to the 28 T cell receptor beta chains below, sequenced in a study of spatial heterogeneity in lung cancer. As to time point: sample taken at primary tumor resection. Frozen PBMC, nontumor lung or tumor provided whole RNA, which was sequenced unsorted. One entry per CDR3 protein results from TCRdb running MiXCR on the 5' RACE reads. The sample includes 60,000 to 65,000 distinct CDR3 sequences, roughly 7.9% of them seen just once. This material consisted of PBMCs, taken at surgery. The receptors come from a female donor with early-stage non-small cell lung cancer.

This clonotype showed up just a few times. The rearrangement uses TRBV5-1 and TRBJ2-5; 11 bases are a match to TRBD2. After removal of 4 bases from V and 0 bases from J, the junction contained 2 bases not matched to a gene. Per germline, CDR1 SGHRS and CDR2 YFSETQ. The CDR3 is 15 residues long. For the CDR3, the DNA is TGCGCCAGCAGCCAACTAGCGGGGGACCAAGAGACCCAGTACTTC. Translated, it gives CASSQLAGDQETQYF.

This chain joins TRBV19 and TRBJ1-6, with 10 bases aligning to TRBD1. The CDR3 is made up of 22 amino acids. Germline values: CDR1 LNHDA, CDR2 SQIVND (reference sequence). V shed 7 bases, J shed 5 bases, and the junction held 26 bases outside the gene matches. The chain's CDR3 is CASTQYSIWRRTGGRDNSPLHF. In nucleotides, the CDR3 is TGTGCCAGTACCCAATACTCGATCTGGAGGAGGACAGGGGGTCGAGATAATTCACCCCTCCACTTT.

This clonotype was observed a handful of times. The V and J genes are TRBV19 and TRBJ2-6; 10 bases line up with TRBD1. Unmatched junction bases numbered 5, after V lost 3 bases and J lost 3 bases. This CDR3 has 17 residues. CDR1 LNHDA and CDR2 SQIVND come from the germline V gene (reference sequence). CDR3 region: CASSIWTGGDGANVLTF. The DNA of the CDR3 is TGTGCCAGTAGTATTTGGACAGGGGGAGATGGGGCCAACGTCCTGACTTTC. Full variable domain (remainder filled in from reference TRBV19 and TRBJ2-6): DGGITQSPKYLFRKEGQNVTLSCEQNLNHDAMYWYRQDPGQGLRLIYYSQIVNDFQKGDIAEGYSVSREKKESFPLTVTSAQKNPTAFYLCASSIWTGGDGANVLTFGAGSRLTVL.

This chain joins TRBV9 and TRBJ2-3; D is possibly TRBD2 (6 bases). The CDR3 consists of 16 residues. CDR1 SGDLS and CDR2 YYNGEE come from the germline V gene. Trimming removed 4 bases from V and 5 bases from J, with 20 bases in between. The CDR3 here is CASSPRAASDLDTQYF. The CDR3 DNA reads TGTGCCAGCAGCCCCAGGGCGGCTAGCGATTTAGATACGCAGTATTTT.

V gene TRBV20-1 combines with J gene TRBJ2-1; 8 nucleotides align to TRBD2. This CDR3 comprises 15 residues. Germline CDR1 DFQATT, CDR2 SNEGSKA (reference sequence). Losses at the gene ends were 1 base for V and 1 base for J; bases not matched to a gene: 3. CDR3 in amino acids: CSARVGGRSYNEQFF. CDR3 nucleotides: TGCAGTGCTAGAGTTGGCGGGAGGTCCTACAATGAGCAGTTCTTC.

This clonotype was found a few times. J is TRBJ1-1 and V is TRBV6-1, with D tentatively TRBD1 (5 bases). V was trimmed by 2 bases and J by 0 bases, leaving 10 bases between them. This CDR3 has 15 residues. Germline V gene lookup returns CDR1 MNHNS and CDR2 SASEGT. The CDR3 region is CASSEFWGVNTEAFF. The CDR3 DNA sequence: TGTGCCAGCAGTGAATTTTGGGGGGTGAACACTGAAGCTTTCTTT.

This clonotype appeared a few times. The chain combines TRBV28 with TRBJ1-1; perhaps TRBD1 as D (5 bases). The CDR3 length is 13 residues. Germline CDR1 and CDR2: MDHEN and SYDVKM. Trimming took 2 bases from V and 5 from J, leaving 9 bases between them. The CDR3 spells CASSLGAGTEAFF. In DNA, the CDR3 is TGTGCCAGCAGTTTAGGGGCGGGTACTGAAGCTTTCTTT.

The V gene is TRBV2, the J gene TRBJ1-4, with a tentative D call TRBD1 (5 bases). Germline CDR1 is SNHLY and CDR2 is FYNNEI. The CDR3 is 14 residues long. V was cut by 3 bases and J by 11 bases, with 16 bases left in between. CDR3 nucleotide sequence: TGTGCCAGCAGTGAGGGGCAGGGACCCACGAAACTGTTTTTT. Its protein product is CASSEGQGPTKLFF.

This clonotype has at least ten counts. This chain joins TRBV7-2 and TRBJ2-4; possibly TRBD1 or TRBD2 for D (6 bases each). The CDR3 contains 14 residues. Germline V gene lookup returns CDR1 SGHTA and CDR2 FQGNSA. Trimming cost V 4 bases and J 7 bases, with 14 bases left between them. The CDR3 DNA reads TGTGCCAGCAGCTGGAGAGGGGGAGGCAACATTCAGTACTTC. Encoded protein: CASSWRGGGNIQYF.

This clonotype is medium-sized. The V gene is TRBV11-2, the J gene TRBJ2-2; perhaps TRBD1 as D (6 bases). Trimming left V 4 bases short and J 2 bases short, with 11 bases between. This CDR3 contains 15 residues. CDR1 is SGHAT and CDR2 is FQNNGV in the germline V gene. DNA of the CDR3: TGTGCCAGCAGCTCCAGGGGAAGAAACACCGGGGAGCTGTTTTTT. Protein: CASSSRGRNTGELFF.

This chain links TRBV6-5 with TRBJ2-3; D may be TRBD1 or TRBD2 (5 bases each). V was cut by 0 bases and J by 0 bases, with 16 bases left in between. The CDR3 extends over 18 amino acids. Germline CDR1 and CDR2: MNHEY and SVGAGI. The CDR3 coding sequence is TGTGCCAGCAGTTACTCCCCCCGGGGACGCTATAGCACAGATACGCAGTATTTT. Encoded protein: CASSYSPRGRYSTDTQYF.

This clonotype was seen only a few times. The J gene is TRBJ2-1, the V gene TRBV9; 10 bases map to TRBD2. With 4 bases clipped from V and 0 bases from J, the junction kept 13 bases outside the gene matches. Per the germline V gene, CDR1 is SGDLS and CDR2 is YYNGEE. The CDR3 length is 19 residues. CDR3 protein: CASSIPSSGGFSSYNEQFF. CDR3 coding DNA: TGTGCCAGCAGCATCCCAAGTAGCGGGGGGTTCAGCTCCTACAATGAGCAGTTCTTC.

This clonotype occurred a few times. CDR3 amino acids: CASNRANQPQHF. CDR3 DNA sequence: TGTGCCAGTAATCGGGCAAATCAGCCCCAGCATTTT. The rearrangement links TRBV19 to TRBJ1-5; D is ambiguous. Deletions cut 7 bases from V and 4 bases from J, with 8 bases between. The V gene's germline CDR1 is LNHDA and CDR2 SQIVND (reference sequence). There are 12 residues in the CDR3.

This clonotype was seen at least ten times. This rearrangement joins TRBV9 to TRBJ1-1; no definite D call. The germline V and J ends were trimmed by 2 bases and 5 bases, with 13 bases remaining between them. Germline CDR1 reads SGDLS; CDR2 reads YYNGEE. This CDR3 contains 14 residues. CDR3 amino acids: CASSVGEVGTEAFF. CDR3 DNA: TGTGCCAGCAGCGTCGGGGAGGTAGGAACTGAAGCTTTCTTT.

This clonotype was seen a few times. V usage is TRBV14 and J usage is TRBJ2-1, with D unresolved. The CDR3 runs to 13 residues. Per the germline V gene, CDR1 is SGHDN and CDR2 is FVKESK. Trimming left V 1 base short and J 5 bases short, with 6 bases between. CDR3 DNA sequence: TGTGCCAGCAGCCAAGGATATAACAATGAGCAGTTCTTC. Amino acids: CASSQGYNNEQFF.

In this sample, this clonotype turned up a few times. The J gene is TRBJ1-2, the V gene TRBV3-1; 9 nucleotides align to TRBD1. Germline V gene lookup returns CDR1 LGHDT and CDR2 YNNKEL (reference sequence). J lost 5 bases, V lost 4 bases, and 5 bases had no gene match. The CDR3 extends over 14 amino acids. CDR3 residues: CASSLGQGAYGYTF. The CDR3 DNA is TGTGCCAGCAGCCTGGGACAGGGTGCTTATGGCTACACCTTC.

CDR3 nucleotide sequence: TGCAGCGTTCCTGGGACTAGCGGCAATGAGCAGTTCTTC. It codes for CSVPGTSGNEQFF. The chain combines TRBV29-1 with TRBJ2-1, with 11 bases that match TRBD2. Looked up from germline, CDR1 is SQVTM and CDR2 is ANQGSEA. With V trimmed by 5 bases and J by 6 bases, 3 bases remained unmatched. This CDR3 region has 13 residues.

This clonotype was seen at least ten times. The chain carries TRBV20-1 and TRBJ2-3; D not certain. The germline CDR1 and CDR2 sequences are DFQATT and SNEGSKA (reference sequence). V shed 6 bases and J shed 1 base, with 14 bases lying between them. This CDR3 is 14 amino acids long. DNA of the CDR3: TGCAGTGCAACGCAATCCGGAGGCACAGATACGCAGTATTTT. Encoded protein: CSATQSGGTDTQYF.

This chain connects TRBV2 to TRBJ2-7; 8 nucleotides agree with TRBD1. Trimming cost V 6 bases and J 7 bases; bases outside gene matches: 11. This CDR3 contains 14 residues. Germline CDR1 SNHLY, CDR2 FYNNEI. The CDR3 is CASRKRVQGEEQYF. The CDR3 region has the DNA TGTGCCAGCAGAAAAAGGGTACAGGGGGAAGAGCAGTACTTC.

This clonotype was seen many times. The chain combines TRBV20-1 with TRBJ2-7, with unresolved D. CDR3 length: 14 residues. Trimming left V 0 bases short and J 0 bases short, with 9 bases between. Germline V lookup: CDR1 DFQATT, CDR2 SNEGSKA (reference sequence). For the CDR3, the DNA is TGCAGTGCTAGAGATCTACAGACCTCCTACGAGCAGTACTTC. Amino acids: CSARDLQTSYEQYF.

This clonotype has a count of ten or more. This rearrangement joins TRBV7-2 to TRBJ2-3; D remains ambiguous. Germline V gene sequence: CDR1 SGHTA, CDR2 FQGNSA. V was shortened by 2 bases and J by 2 bases, with 2 bases between the two germline ends. The CDR3 totals 12 residues. The CDR3 protein is CASSLYTDTQYF. DNA for the CDR3: TGTGCCAGCAGCTTATACACAGATACGCAGTATTTT.

This clonotype was counted ten times or more. V is TRBV11-3 and J is TRBJ2-3; the D is unclear. V was cut by 2 bases and J by 2 bases, with 11 bases left in between. There are 15 residues in the CDR3. Germline-derived CDR1 and CDR2 are SGHNT and YENEEA. CDR3 coding DNA: TGTGCCAGCAGCTTATTTCAGTCAGTCACAGATACGCAGTATTTT. It yields the protein CASSLFQSVTDTQYF.

This clonotype appeared a few times. The V call is TRBV12-3 or TRBV12-4, the J call TRBJ2-1; 12 nucleotides line up with TRBD2. There are 12 residues in the CDR3. J lost 13 bases, V lost 6 bases, and 4 bases had no gene match. CDR3 loop: CASRASGRDQFF. As DNA, the CDR3 is TGTGCCAGCAGGGCTAGCGGGAGGGATCAGTTCTTC.

The V gene is TRBV10-3, the J gene TRBJ2-2, with 9 bases fitting TRBD1. Trimming at V came to 3 bases and at J to 1 base, leaving 9 bases not matched to a gene. Germline V gene lookup returns CDR1 ENHRY and CDR2 SYGVKD. This CDR3 region has 18 residues. The CDR3 loop is CAISDQRPGQGNTGELFF. CDR3 coding DNA: TGTGCCATCAGTGATCAAAGACCGGGACAGGGGAACACCGGGGAGCTGTTTTTT.

This clonotype came up many times. The CDR3 spells CASSQRPGVRGAFF. The CDR3 DNA reads TGTGCCAGCAGTCAACGCCCAGGGGTTAGAGGAGCTTTCTTT. V and J are TRBV6-5 and TRBJ1-1, with D tentatively TRBD1 (6 bases). CDR1 MNHEY and CDR2 SVGAGI come from the germline V gene. The CDR3 has 14 amino acids. Trimming stripped 5 bases from V and 10 bases from J, with 20 bases between.

This clonotype appeared a few times. V and J are TRBV19 and TRBJ2-7, with D possibly matching TRBD1 (6 bases). CDR1 is LNHDA and CDR2 is SQIVND in the germline V gene (reference sequence). The CDR3 is 14 residues long. The ends were cut back, 1 base at V and 3 bases at J, with 10 bases in the middle. The CDR3 nucleotides read TGTGCCAGTAGTATAGGAGGCAGGGGCTACGAGCAGTACTTC. Its protein product is CASSIGGRGYEQYF. The full variable domain, in which reference TRBV19 and TRBJ2-7 provide the parts outside the CDR3, is DGGITQSPKYLFRKEGQNVTLSCEQNLNHDAMYWYRQDPGQGLRLIYYSQIVNDFQKGDIAEGYSVSREKKESFPLTVTSAQKNPTAFYLCASSIGGRGYEQYFGPGTRLTVT.

This rearrangement joins TRBV20-1 to TRBJ2-2; possible D gene TRBD2, 6 bases. There are 13 residues in the CDR3. Trimming took off 6 bases at V and 6 bases at J, with 14 bases between the two ends. Per germline, CDR1 DFQATT and CDR2 SNEGSKA (reference sequence). The CDR3 DNA follows: TGCAGTGCCAAGTGGAGGGCCGCCGGGGAGCTGTTTTTT. Translating gives CSAKWRAAGELFF.

This clonotype was picked up many times. The V and J genes are TRBV10-2 and TRBJ2-2; D perhaps matches TRBD1 (6 bases). Per the germline V gene, CDR1 is WSHSY and CDR2 is SAAADI. Trimming removed 6 bases from V and 4 bases from J, with 9 bases in between. The CDR3 extends over 13 amino acids. The CDR3 DNA is TGCGCCAGCAGGATGGGGGCCACCGGGGAGCTGTTTTTT. It yields the protein CASRMGATGELFF.